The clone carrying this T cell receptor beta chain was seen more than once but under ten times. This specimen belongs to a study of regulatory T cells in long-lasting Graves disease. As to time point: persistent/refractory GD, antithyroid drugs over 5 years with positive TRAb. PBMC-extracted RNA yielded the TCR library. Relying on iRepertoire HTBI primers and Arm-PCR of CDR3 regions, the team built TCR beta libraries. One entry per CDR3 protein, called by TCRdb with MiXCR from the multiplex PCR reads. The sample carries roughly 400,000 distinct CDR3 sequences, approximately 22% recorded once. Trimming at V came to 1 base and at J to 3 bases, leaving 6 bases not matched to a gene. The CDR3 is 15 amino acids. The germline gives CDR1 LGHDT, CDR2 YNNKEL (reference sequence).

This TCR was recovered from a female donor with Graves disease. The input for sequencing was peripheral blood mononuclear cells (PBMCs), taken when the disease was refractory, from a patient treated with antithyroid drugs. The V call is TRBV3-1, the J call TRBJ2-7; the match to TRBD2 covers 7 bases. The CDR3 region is CASSQGVSSGYEQYF. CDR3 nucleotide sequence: TGTGCCAGCAGCCAAGGGGTTTCTAGCGGCTACGAGCAGTACTTC.